This T cell receptor (beta chain) originates from a study of cytomegalovirus exposure and HLA in healthy donors. The PCR employed 60 Vbeta primers together with 13 Jbeta primers. Sequencing was performed with immunoSEQ multiplex PCR; in TCRdb, only in-frame clones are kept and a portion is missing. The sample data list more than 50,000 clones. The CDR3 has 12 residues. V lost 5 bases and J 10 bases, leaving 14 bases between the germline ends. Germline assignment: CDR1 KGHSH and CDR2 LQKENI. About this clone itself: Its antigen is unknown.

Overall study findings and caveats: Cytomegalovirus status, reportedly, was diagnosed with high specificity and sensitivity by the classifier.

J is TRBJ1-2 and V is TRBV18; D call uncertain. The TCR sequence derives from a middle-aged woman in good health and CMV-seronegative. The sequencing sample was made of PBMCs. CDR3 DNA sequence: TGTGCCAGCTCAACCAAGGAGGGATCCTACACCTTC. Amino acid sequence: CASSTKEGSYTF.